This TCR beta chain was found in a study of ipilimumab plus nivolumab after autologous stem cell transplantation. CDR1 is KGHSH, CDR2 LQKENI, per germline. The CDR3 runs to 13 residues. V was pared by 5 bases and J by 2 bases, with 3 bases of the junction left unmatched. TCRdb's table, derived via immunoSEQ multiplex PCR, lists solely in-frame clones and lacks some. The data hold around 19,000 clones, with around 80% observed a single time. Source: PBMCs, taken in a trial of ipilimumab plus nivolumab as post-transplant consolidation. The TCR sequence derives from a male donor with diffuse large B-cell lymphoma. The V and J genes are TRBV18 and TRBJ2-7, with 7 bases that match TRBD1. CDR3 nucleotide sequence: TGTGCCAGCTCAGAGACAGGGACCTACGAGCAGTACTTC. Its protein is CASSETGTYEQYF.